The TCR beta chain under discussion was sequenced for a study of T cell changes during pregnancy in multiple sclerosis. The repertoire was sequenced with immunoSEQ multiplex PCR; TCRdb's copy has only in-frame clones and lacks some. The sample lists 56,000 or so clones, 80% to 95% occurring once. This receptor was obtained from a female donor with multiple sclerosis, enrolled in a pregnancy study. The sequencing used CD4+ T cells from peripheral blood mononuclear cells, collected in the third trimester of pregnancy.

CDR3 DNA: TGTGCCAGTAGTATGGGTCAGGGGAGAAATCAGCCCCAGCATTTT. Protein: CASSMGQGRNQPQHF. This chain links TRBV19 with TRBJ1-5, with D possibly matching TRBD1 (6 bases). The CDR3 runs to 15 residues. The germline V gene encodes CDR1 LNHDA and CDR2 SQIVND (reference sequence). V was trimmed by 3 bases and J by 4 bases, leaving 13 bases between them.